This is a list of T cell receptor beta chains from one sample in a study of spatial heterogeneity in lung cancer. MiXCR was run by TCRdb on the 5' RACE reads, yielding one entry per CDR3 protein. The sample consists of tens of thousands of distinct CDR3 sequences, 8.4% of them appearing once. The sample here was PBMCs, taken at surgery. Every receptor here comes from a female donor with early-stage non-small cell lung cancer. The CDR3 runs from the conserved cysteine through the conserved F or W. A clone size is listed for some rows: how often the clone was seen (once, few, many), or a class if it is expanded.

clone_size	v_call	j_call	cdr3_aa
many	TRBV5-1	TRBJ2-5	CASSWGTGDLKETQYF
many	TRBV28	TRBJ2-2	CASSPGTGLGTAGELFF
-	TRBV19	TRBJ2-2	CASSRQQGFIGELFF
many	TRBV5-5	TRBJ1-5	CASSSRTDNQPQHF
-	TRBV6-1	TRBJ2-2	CASIPGNGELFF
-	TRBV29-1	TRBJ2-3	CSVEERVSTDTQYF
-	TRBV20-1	TRBJ1-2	CSAGPYTNYGYTF
many	TRBV7-9	TRBJ2-3	CASSLDGRAIDTQYF
-	TRBV20-1	TRBJ2-3	CSAGPSGRTPDTQYF
many	TRBV5-1	TRBJ1-2	CASSLDGDTNYGYTF
-	TRBV7-2	TRBJ2-6	CASSLPRTGGRFSSGANVLTF
-	TRBV12-3/TRBV12-4	TRBJ2-7	CASSFLGSGYEQYF
many	TRBV7-2	TRBJ2-2	CASSSHRPPTGELFF
few	TRBV20-1	TRBJ2-7	CSARAASGNYEQYF
few	TRBV4-1	TRBJ1-1	CASSQVGGTEAFF
-	TRBV10-3	TRBJ2-3	CATGLDRGTDTQYF
few	TRBV6-5	TRBJ2-2	CASSYLGLAGPNTGELFF
many	TRBV20-1	TRBJ1-5	CSATGPNQPQHF
few	TRBV24-1	TRBJ2-7	CATSDPSGRSYEQYF
-	TRBV11-3	TRBJ1-1	CASSLKYQGLNTEAFF
few	TRBV11-2	TRBJ1-1	CASSPSGAGTEAFF
-	TRBV4-1	TRBJ1-4	CASSQMGQGAHEKLFF
-	TRBV10-2	TRBJ2-7	CASSEPQLETSGVSYEQYF
-	TRBV27	TRBJ2-3	CASALGSGREGTQYF
medium-sized	TRBV18	TRBJ1-5	CASSPGQGSNQPQHF
few	TRBV28	TRBJ1-4	CASTSGTGKVANEKLFF
few	TRBV27	TRBJ2-1	CASSFIGPKDEQFF
many	TRBV18	TRBJ1-1	CASSSIRDTEAFF
many	TRBV12-3/TRBV12-4	TRBJ1-5	CASSFSRSNQPQHF
-	TRBV3-1	TRBJ1-1	CATGGQLEAFF
few	TRBV20-1	TRBJ1-5	CSARDLRTGDQPQHF
-	TRBV6-2/TRBV6-3	TRBJ2-3	CASSQLAVDTQYF
many	TRBV20-1	TRBJ1-1	CSARDDGFEAFF
many	TRBV20-1	TRBJ1-1	CSVQKNTEAFF
many	TRBV6-1	TRBJ2-4	CASSSRGNIQYF
few	TRBV28	TRBJ2-1	CASSLPSSYNEQFF
few	TRBV12-3/TRBV12-4	TRBJ2-1	CASIGRPDNEQFF
few	TRBV20-1	TRBJ1-1	CSARSPSGQGLNTEAFF
many	TRBV3-1	TRBJ1-1	CASSQLLMNTEAFF
many	TRBV7-8	TRBJ1-1	CASSLGSANTEAFF
few	TRBV24-1	TRBJ1-4	CATSDGRTGRGEKLFF
-	TRBV5-4	TRBJ2-7	CASSSKRASNEQYF
many	TRBV28	TRBJ2-7	CASSPPRGGITSYEQYF
few	TRBV6-5	TRBJ2-7	CASSYSSTGAEQYF
large	TRBV5-6	TRBJ2-1	CASSTGTGDNEQFF
-	TRBV20-1	TRBJ2-1	CSAITREGRSYNEQFF
many	TRBV6-2/TRBV6-3	TRBJ2-2	CASRTANGELFF
many	TRBV19	TRBJ1-5	CASSISAANQPQHF
many	TRBV24-1	TRBJ2-2	CATSASRDRGYTGELFF
few	TRBV2	TRBJ2-1	CASSEWASGSSYNEQFF
few	TRBV10-1	TRBJ2-7	CASSPLAGGGDEQYF
many	TRBV20-1	TRBJ1-4	CSARESGREKLFF
many	TRBV29-1	TRBJ2-2	CSALGAGFSGELFF
-	TRBV18	TRBJ1-1	CASSYAVGGEAFF